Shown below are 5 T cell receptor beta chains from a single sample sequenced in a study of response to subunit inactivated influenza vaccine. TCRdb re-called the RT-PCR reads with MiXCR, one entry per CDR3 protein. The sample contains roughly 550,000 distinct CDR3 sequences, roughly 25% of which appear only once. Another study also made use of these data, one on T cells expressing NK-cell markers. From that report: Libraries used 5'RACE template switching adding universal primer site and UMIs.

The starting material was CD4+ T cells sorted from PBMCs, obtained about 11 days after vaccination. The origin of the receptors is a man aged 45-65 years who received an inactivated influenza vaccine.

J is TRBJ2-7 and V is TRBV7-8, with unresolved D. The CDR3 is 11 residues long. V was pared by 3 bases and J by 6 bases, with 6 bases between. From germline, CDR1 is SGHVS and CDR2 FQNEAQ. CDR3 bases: TGTGCCAGCAGCTTTACGGTCGAGCAGTACTTC. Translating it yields CASSFTVEQYF.

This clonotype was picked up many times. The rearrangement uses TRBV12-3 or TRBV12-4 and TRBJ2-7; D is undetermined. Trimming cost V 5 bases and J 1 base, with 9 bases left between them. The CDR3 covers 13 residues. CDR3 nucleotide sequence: TGTGCCAGCAGTCCACCTGGGTCCTACGAGCAGTACTTC. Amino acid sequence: CASSPPGSYEQYF.

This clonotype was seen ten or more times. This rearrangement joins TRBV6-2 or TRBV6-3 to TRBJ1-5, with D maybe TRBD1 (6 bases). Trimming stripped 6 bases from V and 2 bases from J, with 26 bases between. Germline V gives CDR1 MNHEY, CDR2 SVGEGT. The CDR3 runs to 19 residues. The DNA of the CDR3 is TGTGCCAGCAGCCGTAAAAGACAGGACACGGATTGGCGCAATCAGCCCCAGCATTTT. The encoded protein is CASSRKRQDTDWRNQPQHF.

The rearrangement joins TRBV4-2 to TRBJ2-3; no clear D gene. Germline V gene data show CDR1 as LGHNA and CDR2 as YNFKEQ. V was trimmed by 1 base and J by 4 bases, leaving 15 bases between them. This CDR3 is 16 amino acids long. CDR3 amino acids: CASSQVFSYGADTQYF. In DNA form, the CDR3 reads TGTGCCAGCAGCCAAGTTTTCTCCTACGGCGCAGATACGCAGTATTTT.

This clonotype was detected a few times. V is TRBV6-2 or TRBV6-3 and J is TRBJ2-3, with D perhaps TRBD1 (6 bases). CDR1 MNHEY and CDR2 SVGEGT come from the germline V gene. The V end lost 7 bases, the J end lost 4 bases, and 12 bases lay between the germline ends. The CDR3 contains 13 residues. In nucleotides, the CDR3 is TGTGCCAGCACCAGGGACACGGCAGATACGCAGTATTTT. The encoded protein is CASTRDTADTQYF.